Presented here are 13 T cell receptor beta chains from one specimen sequenced in a study of T cell responses to AZD1222 COVID-19 vaccine. The assay was immunoSEQ multiplex PCR, and TCRdb's table has in-frame clones only and misses some. The data contain approximately 150,000 clones, about nine tenths of them seen just once; the ten biggest clones take up around 3%. Sample: peripheral blood, taken on day 0 of AZD1222 vaccination. The origin of the receptors is an adult in good health.

The chain has TRBV29-1 and TRBJ1-1; D gene unclear. CDR1 and CDR2 (germline): SQVTM, ANQGSEA. The V end lost 3 bases, the J end lost 3 bases, and 11 bases lay between the germline ends. This CDR3 comprises 13 residues. The DNA for the CDR3 is TGCAGCGTTGAGGCGGGAACTTACACTGAAGCTTTCTTT. Translating gives CSVEAGTYTEAFF.

The chain joins TRBV7-6 to TRBJ2-7, with 8 bases that match TRBD2. After removal of 3 bases from V and 2 bases from J, the junction contained 9 bases not matched to a gene. Per germline, CDR1 SGHVS and CDR2 FNYEAQ. CDR3 length: 16 residues. CDR3 coding DNA: TGTGCCAGCAGCTTGGGGGCGGGGGGATCCCCCTACGAGCAGTACTTC. Amino acid sequence: CASSLGAGGSPYEQYF.

This clone was seen once. This rearrangement joins TRBV6-5 to TRBJ2-7; maybe TRBD2 (6 bases). The V end was cut by 10 bases, the J end by 0 bases, with 13 bases between. Looked up from germline, CDR1 is MNHEY and CDR2 is SVGAGI. The length of the CDR3 is 13 residues. The DNA of the CDR3 is TGTGCCACCCGGGGGTTTCCCTCCTACGAGCAGTACTTC. It is translated as CATRGFPSYEQYF.

V gene TRBV12-5 combines with J gene TRBJ2-6; 12 bases map to TRBD2. Unmatched junction bases numbered 6, after V lost 0 bases and J lost 0 bases. This CDR3 region has 20 residues. CDR1 LGHNT and CDR2 FRNRAP come from the germline V gene. The CDR3 nucleotides read TGTGCTAGTGGTTTGGTCCGGACTAGCGGGATGCTCTCTGGGGCCAACGTCCTGACTTTC. The encoded protein is CASGLVRTSGMLSGANVLTF.

This chain links TRBV6-2 or TRBV6-3 with TRBJ2-1, with D perhaps TRBD2 (5 bases). CDR3 length: 16 residues. Trimming left V 4 bases short and J 13 bases short, with 26 bases between. Germline V lookup: CDR1 MNHEY, CDR2 SVGEGT. Here the CDR3 reads CASSSSLRGPVGKQFF. CDR3 in DNA: TGTGCCAGCAGTTCCTCCCTCCGCGGGCCTGTCGGGAAACAGTTCTTC.

This chain connects TRBV29-1 to TRBJ2-7; TRBD2 agrees at 7 bases. This CDR3 region has 14 residues. V dropped 6 bases and J dropped 4; count of bases not matched to a gene: 12. Germline V gives CDR1 SQVTM, CDR2 ANQGSEA. The CDR3 nucleotides are TGCAGCGTGGGAGGGGTCCCGCTCAGTTACGAGCAGTACTTC. Translating it yields CSVGGVPLSYEQYF.

This clone was found once. V usage is TRBV30 and J usage is TRBJ1-2; no clear D. The CDR3 contains 13 residues. Trimming took 0 bases from V and 8 from J, leaving 13 bases between them. Germline CDR1 is GTSNPN and CDR2 is SVGIG (reference sequence). The CDR3 here is CAWSVNNFQGYTF. The CDR3 DNA is TGTGCCTGGAGTGTAAACAATTTCCAGGGCTACACCTTC.

V gene TRBV11-2 combines with J gene TRBJ1-5, with 8 nucleotides matching TRBD1. The CDR3 contains 15 residues. Germline CDR1 SGHAT, CDR2 FQNNGV. Trimming cost V 0 bases and J 4 bases; bases outside gene matches: 2. CDR3: CASSLDRTGNQPQHF. The CDR3 nucleotides are TGTGCCAGCAGCTTAGATAGGACAGGGAATCAGCCCCAGCATTTT.

The J gene is TRBJ1-2, the V gene TRBV18; 9 nucleotides line up with TRBD1. This CDR3 comprises 14 residues. Germline CDR1 KGHSH, CDR2 LQKENI. Trimming took 3 bases from V and 8 from J; bases not matched to a gene: 7. This CDR3 is CASSPGQGVEGYTF. The CDR3 DNA reads as TGTGCCAGCTCACCGGGACAGGGTGTGGAGGGCTACACCTTC.

The rearrangement uses TRBV18 and TRBJ1-2; D remains ambiguous. Trimming removed 3 bases at V and 7 bases at J, with 18 bases between. This CDR3 is built from 15 residues. Germline CDR1 is KGHSH and CDR2 is LQKENI. The CDR3 DNA sequence: TGTGCCAGCTCACCTGAACTCCAAGTGAATCCTGGCTACACCTTC. Amino acid sequence: CASSPELQVNPGYTF.

V is TRBV6-5 and J is TRBJ1-2; 7 nucleotides align to TRBD1. Germline CDR1 reads MNHEY; CDR2 reads SVGAGI. The CDR3 has 14 amino acids. With V trimmed by 5 bases and J by 6 bases, 9 bases remained unmatched. The CDR3 DNA follows: TGTGCCAGCAGTCCTGACAGGGACCGGAATGGCTACACCTTC. It specifies CASSPDRDRNGYTF.

This chain's CDR3 is CASRPRQGLPTDTQYF. The CDR3 DNA reads as TGTGCCAGCCGACCTAGACAGGGGTTACCTACAGATACGCAGTATTTT. J is TRBJ2-3 and V is TRBV2; 8 bases are shared with TRBD1. There are 16 residues in the CDR3. The trim removed 8 bases at V and 3 bases at J, leaving 13 bases unmatched. From germline, CDR1 is SNHLY and CDR2 FYNNEI.

CDR3 residues: CASSATGGYGTDTQYF. The CDR3 nucleotides are TGTGCCAGCAGTGCAACAGGGGGCTATGGCACAGATACGCAGTATTTT. The chain employs TRBV2 and TRBJ2-3; 9 nucleotides line up with TRBD1. CDR3 length: 16 amino acids. Germline CDR1 reads SNHLY; CDR2 reads FYNNEI. V lost 4 bases, J lost 1 base, and 6 bases stayed unmatched.